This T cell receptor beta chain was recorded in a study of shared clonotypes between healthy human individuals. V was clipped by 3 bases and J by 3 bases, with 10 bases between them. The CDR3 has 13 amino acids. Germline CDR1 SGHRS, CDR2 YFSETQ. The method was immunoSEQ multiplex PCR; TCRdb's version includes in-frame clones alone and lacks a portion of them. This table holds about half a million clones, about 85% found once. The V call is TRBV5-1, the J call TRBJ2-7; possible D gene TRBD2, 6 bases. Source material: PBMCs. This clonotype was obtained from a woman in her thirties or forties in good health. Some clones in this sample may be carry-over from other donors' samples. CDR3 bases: TGCGCCAGCAGCTGGGGACTTAACTACGAGCAGTACTTC. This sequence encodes CASSWGLNYEQYF.